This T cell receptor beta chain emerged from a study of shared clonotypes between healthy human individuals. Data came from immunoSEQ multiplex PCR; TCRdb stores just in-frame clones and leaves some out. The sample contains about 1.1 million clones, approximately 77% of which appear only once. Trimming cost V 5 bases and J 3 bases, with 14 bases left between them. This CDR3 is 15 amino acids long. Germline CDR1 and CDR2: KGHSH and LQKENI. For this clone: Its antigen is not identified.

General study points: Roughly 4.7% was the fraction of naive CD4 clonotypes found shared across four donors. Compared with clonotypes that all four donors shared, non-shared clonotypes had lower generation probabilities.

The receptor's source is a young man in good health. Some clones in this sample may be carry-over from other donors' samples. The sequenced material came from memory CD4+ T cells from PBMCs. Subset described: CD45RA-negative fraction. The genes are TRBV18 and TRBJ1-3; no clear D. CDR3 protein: CASSDITVGGNTIYF. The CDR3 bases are TGTGCCAGCTCAGATATCACAGTCGGTGGAAACACCATATATTTT.